This T cell receptor (beta chain) derives from a study of control samples from healthy donors and cancer patients. This table comes from immunoSEQ multiplex PCR, and its TCRdb copy is limited to in-frame clones, with some not included. The data show some 96,000 clones, over 85% seen once. This clone was observed a single time. The germline CDR1 and CDR2 sequences are MGHRA and YSYEKL. Trimming removed 0 bases from V and 4 bases from J; junction bases left unmatched: 5. CDR3 length: 17 residues. The V gene is TRBV4-1, the J gene TRBJ2-1; TRBD2 matches at 11 bases. This TCR was sampled from a young man in good health. The sequencing sample was made of blood. The CDR3 is CASSQDTPSGGYNEQFF. The DNA for the CDR3 is TGCGCCAGCAGCCAAGATACCCCTAGCGGGGGGTACAATGAGCAGTTCTTC.